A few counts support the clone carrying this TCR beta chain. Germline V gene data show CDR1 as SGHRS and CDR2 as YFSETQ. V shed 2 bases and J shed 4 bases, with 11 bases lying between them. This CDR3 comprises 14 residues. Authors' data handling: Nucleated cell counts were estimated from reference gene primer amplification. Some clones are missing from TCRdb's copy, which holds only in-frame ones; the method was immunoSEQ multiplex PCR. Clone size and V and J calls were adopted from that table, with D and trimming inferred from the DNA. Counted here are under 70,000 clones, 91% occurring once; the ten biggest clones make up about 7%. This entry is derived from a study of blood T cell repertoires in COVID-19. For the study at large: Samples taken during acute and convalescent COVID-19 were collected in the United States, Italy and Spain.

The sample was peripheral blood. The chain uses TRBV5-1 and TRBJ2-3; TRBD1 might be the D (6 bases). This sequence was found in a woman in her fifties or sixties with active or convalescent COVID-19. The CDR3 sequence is CASSFRGSPDTQYF. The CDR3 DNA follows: TGCGCCAGCAGCTTCAGGGGATCCCCAGATACGCAGTATTTT.